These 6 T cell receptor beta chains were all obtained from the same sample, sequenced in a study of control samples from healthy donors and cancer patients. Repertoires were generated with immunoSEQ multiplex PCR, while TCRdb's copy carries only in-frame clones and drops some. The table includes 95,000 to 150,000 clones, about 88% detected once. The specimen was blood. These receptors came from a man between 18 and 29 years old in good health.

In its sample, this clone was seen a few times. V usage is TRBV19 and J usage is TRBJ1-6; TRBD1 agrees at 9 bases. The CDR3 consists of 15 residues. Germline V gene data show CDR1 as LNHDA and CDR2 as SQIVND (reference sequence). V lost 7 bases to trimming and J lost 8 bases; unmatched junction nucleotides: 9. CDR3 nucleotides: TGTGCCAGTAATCCGGACAGGGGCCCGGATTCACCCCTCCACTTT. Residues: CASNPDRGPDSPLHF.

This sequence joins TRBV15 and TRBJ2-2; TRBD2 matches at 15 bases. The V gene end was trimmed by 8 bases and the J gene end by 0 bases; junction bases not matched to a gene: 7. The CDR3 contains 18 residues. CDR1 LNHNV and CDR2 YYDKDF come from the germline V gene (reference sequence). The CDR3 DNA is TGTGCCACCTCAACGGGACTAGCGGGAGGCCCGAACACCGGGGAGCTGTTTTTT. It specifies CATSTGLAGGPNTGELFF.

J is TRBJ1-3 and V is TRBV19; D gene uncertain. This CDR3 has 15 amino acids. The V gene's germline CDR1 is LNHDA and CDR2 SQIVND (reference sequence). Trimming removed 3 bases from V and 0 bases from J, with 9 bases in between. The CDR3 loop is CASSIGKSSGNTIYF. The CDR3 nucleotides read TGTGCCAGTAGTATCGGGAAAAGCTCTGGAAACACCATATATTTT.

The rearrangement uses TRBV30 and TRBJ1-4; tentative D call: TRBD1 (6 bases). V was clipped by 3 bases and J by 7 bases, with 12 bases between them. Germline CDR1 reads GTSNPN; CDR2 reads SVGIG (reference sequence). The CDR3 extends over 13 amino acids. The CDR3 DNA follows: TGTGCCTGGAGACGGTCAGGGGTTGAAAAACTGTTTTTT. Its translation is CAWRRSGVEKLFF. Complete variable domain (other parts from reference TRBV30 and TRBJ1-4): SQTIHQWPATLVQPVGSPLSLECTVEGTSNPNLYWYRQAAGRGLQLLFYSVGIGQISSEVPQNLSASRPQDRQFILSSKKLLLSDSGFYLCAWRRSGVEKLFFGSGTQLSVL.

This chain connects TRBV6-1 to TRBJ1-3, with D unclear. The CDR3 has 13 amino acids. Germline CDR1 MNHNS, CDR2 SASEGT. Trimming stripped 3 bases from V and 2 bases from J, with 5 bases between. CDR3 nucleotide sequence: TGTGCCAGCAGTGAGGCTACTGGAAACACCATATATTTT. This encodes CASSEATGNTIYF.

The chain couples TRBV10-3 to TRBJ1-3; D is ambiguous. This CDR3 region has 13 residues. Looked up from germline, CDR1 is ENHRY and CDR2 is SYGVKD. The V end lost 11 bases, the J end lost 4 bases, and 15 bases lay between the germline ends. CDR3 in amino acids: CARKHSPGNTIYF. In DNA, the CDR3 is TGTGCCCGCAAGCATTCACCGGGAAACACCATATATTTT.